This paragraph reports one T cell receptor beta chain. Its antigen is undetermined. The sample comes from a study of OX40 agonist ivuxolimab in advanced cancers. Study details: Dosing consisted of intravenous ivuxolimab at 0.01 to 10 mg/kg every 2 weeks. Whole-study findings and limits: Averaging showed that CD8+ T cells had more expanded clones than CD4+ did.

This CDR3 is 13 amino acids long. Trimming removed 2 bases from V and 7 bases from J, with 8 bases in between. Germline CDR1 MNHNS, CDR2 SASEGT. Prior autoimmune disease or systemic immunosuppression barred patients. Here immunoSEQ multiplex PCR was the method, and the copy in TCRdb shows in-frame clones only, minus some. The table includes 40,000 to 55,000 clones, approximately 81% detected once. V is TRBV6-1 and J is TRBJ1-4; D might be TRBD1 (6 bases). The material sequenced was CD4+ or CD8+ T cells sorted from blood, taken in a trial of the OX40 agonist ivuxolimab. This TCR came from an adult with an advanced solid tumor such as melanoma, head and neck, liver or kidney cancer. The CDR3, as DNA: TGTGCCAGCAGTGAACAGGGGTCTGAAAAACTGTTTTTT. It codes for CASSEQGSEKLFF.